This TCR beta chain derives from a study of beta chain features in type 1 diabetes. Expressed TCRB transcripts were sequenced because the isolated RNA had all been reverse transcribed beforehand. Naive, central memory and regulatory T cell samples averaged about 3.57 million immunoSEQ reads each. The method was immunoSEQ multiplex PCR; TCRdb's version includes in-frame clones alone and lacks a portion of them. Of hundreds of thousands of clones in the sample, about 15% are singletons; the top ten hold under 0.04%. The CDR3 runs to 12 residues. Trimming took off 5 bases at V and 1 base at J, with 5 bases between the two ends. Germline V CDR1 and CDR2: MNHEY, SVGAGI. This clone was detected only a few times. Its specificity is not known. Study results and limitations: Shortening that was moderate but significant affected the TCRB CDR3s of Type 1 diabetes patients in all four CD4+ subsets. A definitive answer on HLA type influencing TCRB rearrangement was not reached here.

This receptor was obtained from a young man in good health. The chain recombines TRBV6-5 with TRBJ1-1; D ambiguous. The sample consisted of naive CD4+ T cells from blood. Here the CDR3 DNA reads TGTGCCAGCAGTAGGGCGAACACTGAAGCTTTCTTT. Translation: CASSRANTEAFF.